Each of the 15 T cell receptor beta chains below was sequenced from the same sample in a study of T cell changes during pregnancy in multiple sclerosis. Sequencing used immunoSEQ multiplex PCR; TCRdb keeps in-frame clones, though not all of them. The sample includes about 70,000 clones, over 80% of them seen just once. The sequencing used peripheral blood, collected before pregnancy. The receptors here all came from a female donor with multiple sclerosis, enrolled in a pregnancy study.

CDR3 region: CAISETGPSTDTQYF. Here the CDR3 DNA reads TGTGCCATCAGTGAGACCGGTCCTAGCACAGATACGCAGTATTTT. The rearrangement uses TRBV10-3 and TRBJ2-3; D remains ambiguous. The CDR3 spans 15 residues. V was shortened by 2 bases and J by 0 bases, with 9 bases between the two germline ends. Germline CDR1 ENHRY, CDR2 SYGVKD.

The chain links TRBV6-4 to TRBJ2-5; 9 nucleotides match TRBD2. Germline CDR1 is MRHNA and CDR2 is SNTAGT. The CDR3 extends over 16 amino acids. The junction had 14 bases not matched to a gene; V was cut back by 5 bases and J by 7 bases. The CDR3 spells CASSPIAGVGVGTQYF. In nucleotides, the CDR3 is TGTGCCAGCAGTCCCATAGCGGGAGTGGGAGTTGGGACCCAGTACTTC.

The chain couples TRBV11-2 to TRBJ2-2; D perhaps matches TRBD1 (6 bases). V was pared by 3 bases and J by 0 bases, with 17 bases between. In germline, CDR1 is SGHAT, CDR2 FQNNGV. This CDR3 has 18 amino acids. CDR3 amino acids: CASSLAVRGFANTGELFF. Written as DNA, the CDR3 is TGTGCCAGCAGCTTGGCAGTCAGGGGCTTCGCGAACACCGGGGAGCTGTTTTTT.

This rearrangement joins TRBV5-1 to TRBJ2-2; 9 bases map to TRBD1. Germline lookup yields CDR1 SGHRS and CDR2 YFSETQ. The CDR3 has 19 residues. J lost 4 bases, V lost 5 bases, and 18 bases had no gene match. CDR3 in amino acids: CASRTGDRVPNVPTGELFF. The CDR3 coding sequence is TGCGCCAGCAGAACCGGGGACAGGGTGCCCAATGTACCCACCGGGGAGCTGTTTTTT.

The chain employs TRBV7-9 and TRBJ1-2; 9 nucleotides align to TRBD1. CDR3 length: 16 residues. Germline V gene data show CDR1 as SEHNR and CDR2 as FQNEAQ (reference sequence). With 0 bases clipped from V and 4 bases from J, the junction kept 6 bases outside the gene matches. The CDR3 nucleotides read TGTGCCAGCAGCTTAGCTAGGACAGGGGCGGCCTATGGCTACACCTTC. It translates to CASSLARTGAAYGYTF. Using reference TRBV7-9 and TRBJ1-2 for the parts outside the CDR3, the full variable domain is DTGVSQNPRHKITKRGQNVTFRCDPISEHNRLYWYRQTLGQGPEFLTYFQNEAQLEKSRLLSDRFSAERPKGSFSTLEIQRTEQGDSAMYLCASSLARTGAAYGYTFGSGTRLTVV.

Remarks on this clone: Additional DNA sequences in this sample encode the identical CDR3. The V call is TRBV19, the J call TRBJ2-7, with 7 nucleotides matching TRBD2. The CDR3 length is 14 residues. The junction had 5 bases not matched to a gene; V was cut back by 3 bases and J by 3 bases. Germline V gives CDR1 LNHDA, CDR2 SQIVND (reference sequence). CDR3 residues: CASSIGGGSYEQYF. For the CDR3, the DNA is TGTGCCAGTAGTATTGGTGGCGGGAGCTACGAGCAGTACTTC.

The J gene is TRBJ2-1, the V gene TRBV18; the D gene is possibly TRBD2 (5 bases). The CDR3 loop spans 14 amino acids. Germline V gives CDR1 KGHSH, CDR2 LQKENI. Between the trimmed V and J ends, which lost 4 bases and 0 bases, there was a span of 7 bases. In nucleotides, the CDR3 is TGTGCCAGCTCACGAAGCGGCTCCTACAATGAGCAGTTCTTC. It codes for CASSRSGSYNEQFF.

This clone was counted a single time. This sequence joins TRBV5-4 and TRBJ2-1; TRBD2 might be the D (6 bases). Germline V lookup: CDR1 SGHNT, CDR2 YYREEE (reference sequence). The CDR3 covers 14 residues. The V and J ends lost 4 bases and 3 bases respectively, with 11 bases between them. The CDR3 sequence: CASSAAGLYNEQFF. DNA of the CDR3: TGTGCCAGCAGCGCCGCGGGACTCTACAATGAGCAGTTCTTC.

V is TRBV4-1 and J is TRBJ2-7; 11 bases agree with TRBD2. V shed 2 bases and J 3 bases; nucleotides not matched to a gene: 3. Germline lookup yields CDR1 MGHRA and CDR2 YSYEKL. CDR3 length: 15 residues. CDR3 region: CASSQYLAGGYEQYF. The CDR3 DNA is TGCGCCAGCAGCCAATACCTAGCGGGAGGCTACGAGCAGTACTTC.

V is TRBV6-5 and J is TRBJ2-3, with D possibly TRBD2 on 5 matching bases. This CDR3 has 14 amino acids. With 6 bases removed from V and 1 base from J, the gap between germline ends came to 11 bases. Germline V CDR1 and CDR2: MNHEY, SVGAGI. The CDR3: CASSEGAGTDTQYF. The CDR3, as DNA: TGTGCCAGCAGCGAGGGAGCGGGCACAGATACGCAGTATTTT.

The chain carries TRBV6-1 and TRBJ1-1; D may be TRBD1 (5 bases). Germline assignment: CDR1 MNHNS and CDR2 SASEGT. V lost 8 bases and J 5 bases, leaving 21 bases between the germline ends. This CDR3 is 15 amino acids long. The CDR3 region has the DNA TGTGCCAGCGAGCCGGCCAAACTGGGGGGGACTGAAGCTTTCTTT. Amino acids: CASEPAKLGGTEAFF.

This clone was detected once. The V and J genes are TRBV19 and TRBJ1-2; tentative D call: TRBD1 (6 bases). Trimming removed 1 base at V and 5 bases at J, with 14 bases between. CDR1 is LNHDA and CDR2 is SQIVND in the germline V gene (reference sequence). This CDR3 region has 15 residues. In DNA form, the CDR3 reads TGTGCCAGTAGTATAGGGAGGACAGCGATTTATGGCTACACCTTC. It translates to CASSIGRTAIYGYTF.

This clone turned up a few times. This chain links TRBV18 with TRBJ1-1, with TRBD1 matching over 7 bases. Germline V gene data show CDR1 as KGHSH and CDR2 as LQKENI. This CDR3 is built from 15 residues. Trimming at V came to 4 bases and at J to 2 bases, leaving 7 bases not matched to a gene. CDR3 region: CASSLRTGRNTEAFF. In nucleotides, the CDR3 is TGTGCCAGCTCACTCCGGACAGGCCGTAACACTGAAGCTTTCTTT.

The chain uses TRBV28 and TRBJ1-1, with 8 bases identical to TRBD1. In germline, CDR1 is MDHEN, CDR2 SYDVKM. This CDR3 region has 14 residues. V trimming: 6 bases; J trimming: 4 bases; junction bases outside the gene matches: 7. CDR3 amino acids: CASRVITGGTEAFF. The CDR3 coding sequence is TGTGCCAGCAGAGTAATCACAGGGGGCACTGAAGCTTTCTTT. Full variable domain (rest looked up from reference TRBV28 and TRBJ1-1): DVKVTQSSRYLVKRTGEKVFLECVQDMDHENMFWYRQDPGLGLRLIYFSYDVKMKEKGDIPEGYSVSREKKERFSLILESASTNQTSMYLCASRVITGGTEAFFGQGTRLTVV.

The chain is built from TRBV25-1 and TRBJ1-1; TRBD1 agrees at 10 bases. This CDR3 is 13 amino acids long. The germline CDR1 and CDR2 sequences are MGHDK and SYGVNS. V lost 8 bases, J lost 1 base, and 1 base stayed unmatched. The CDR3 region is CASGTGENTEAFF. CDR3 nucleotide sequence: TGTGCCAGCGGGACAGGGGAGAACACTGAAGCTTTCTTT. The full variable domain, completed using reference TRBV25-1 and TRBJ1-1, is EADIYQTPRYLVIGTGKKITLECSQTMGHDKMYWYQQDPGMELHLIHYSYGVNSTEKGDLSSESTVSRIRTEHFPLTLESARPSHTSQYLCASGTGENTEAFFGQGTRLTVV.